This T cell receptor beta chain was profiled in a study of blood T cell repertoires in COVID-19. This CDR3 contains 11 residues. In germline, CDR1 is LGHNT, CDR2 FRNRAP. V lost 1 base and J lost 8, with 5 bases in between. Clones were sequenced by immunoSEQ multiplex PCR, and TCRdb holds only the in-frame ones, with some missing. Of 120,000 or so clones listed, around 83% are singletons. The chain has TRBV12-5 and TRBJ1-2, with D hard to call. Sample: peripheral blood. The receptor was isolated from a woman in her fifties or sixties with acute or convalescent COVID-19. The CDR3: CASGLEAGYTF. The CDR3 region has the DNA TGTGCTAGTGGTTTGGAAGCCGGCTACACCTTC.